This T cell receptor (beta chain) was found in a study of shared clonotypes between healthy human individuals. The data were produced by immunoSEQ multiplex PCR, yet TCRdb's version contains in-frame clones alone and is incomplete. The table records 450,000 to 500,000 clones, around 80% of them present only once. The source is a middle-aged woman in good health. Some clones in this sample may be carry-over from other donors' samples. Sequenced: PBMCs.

CDR3 DNA: TGTGCCAGCAGCCCGTTAACCCTAGGGCCCTACAATGAGCAGTTCTTC. This translates into CASSPLTLGPYNEQFF. V and J are TRBV14 and TRBJ2-1; D gene ambiguous. The CDR3 totals 16 residues. Germline values: CDR1 SGHDN, CDR2 FVKESK. V lost 4 bases and J lost 2, with 15 bases in between.